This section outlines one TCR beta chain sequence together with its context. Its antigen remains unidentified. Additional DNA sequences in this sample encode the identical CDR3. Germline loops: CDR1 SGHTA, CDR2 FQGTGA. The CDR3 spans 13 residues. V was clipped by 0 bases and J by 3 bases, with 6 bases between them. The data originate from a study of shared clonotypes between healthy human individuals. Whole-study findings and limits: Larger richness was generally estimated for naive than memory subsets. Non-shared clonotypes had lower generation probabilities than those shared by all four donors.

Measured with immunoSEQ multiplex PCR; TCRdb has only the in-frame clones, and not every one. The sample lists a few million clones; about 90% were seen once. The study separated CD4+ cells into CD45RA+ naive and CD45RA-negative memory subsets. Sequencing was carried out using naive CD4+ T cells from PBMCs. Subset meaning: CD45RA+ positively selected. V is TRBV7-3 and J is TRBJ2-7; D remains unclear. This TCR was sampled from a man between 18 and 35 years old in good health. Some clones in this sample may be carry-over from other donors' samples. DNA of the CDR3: TGTGCCAGCAGCTTAACGAGAGACTACGAGCAGTACTTC. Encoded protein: CASSLTRDYEQYF.